This T cell receptor (beta chain) was retrieved from a study of blood T cells in healthy people across ages. Study-level points and caveats: Aged donors had fewer naive CD4+ cells and lower diversity than long-lived donors.

As to this clonotype: Its antigen is still unknown.

Using a J-beta primer mix together with a sample-barcoded 5' primer, a second PCR was run for about 7 to 12 cycles. TCRdb reprocessed the 5' RACE reads via MiXCR and lists one record per CDR3 protein. The sample carries roughly 1.7 million distinct CDR3 sequences, about 31% recorded once. Sequencing was performed on blood. This TCR derives from a young woman in good health.

CDR3 in DNA: TGTGCCAGCAGCGTAGGGGGGACTCCCGGGGGCACTGAAGCTTTCTTT. Translating gives CASSVGGTPGGTEAFF. The rearrangement uses TRBV9 and TRBJ1-1; maybe TRBD1 (5 bases). V lost 0 bases and J 4 bases, leaving 16 bases between the germline ends. Germline V lookup: CDR1 SGDLS, CDR2 YYNGEE. The CDR3 totals 16 residues.